This is a list of T cell receptor beta chains from one sample in a study of T-cell reconstitution after alpha-beta-depleted transplantation in children. Using its own MiXCR run on the PCR reads, TCRdb lists one record per CDR3 protein. The repertoire holds a few hundred thousand distinct CDR3 sequences, with roughly 8.2% as singletons. Sequencing used peripheral blood, obtained 360 days after TCRalphabeta/CD19-depleted stem cell transplant. Receptor source: a female patient aged 2-10 years who had a stem cell transplant for Fanconi anemia, so the T cells may come from the graft donor. Each CDR3 is given with its conserved first and last residue. D genes are given only for firm matches. Expanded clones are given a class, and other clones once, few, many or no size at all.

D	V	J	size	DNA	CDR3
NA	TRBV7-3	TRBJ1-1	NA	TGTGCCAGCAGCCCGGCGGGGAGAGGAACTGAAGCTTTCTTT	CASSPAGRGTEAFF
NA	TRBV3-1	TRBJ2-7	many	TGTGCCAGCAGCCAAGGGAACCCCATTCTTTCCTACGAGCAGTACTTC	CASSQGNPILSYEQYF
NA	TRBV7-9	TRBJ1-1	few	TGTGCCAGCATTTTACCTCCGACAGACACTGAAGCTTTCTTT	CASILPPTDTEAFF
NA	TRBV5-1	TRBJ1-1	many	TGCGCCAGCAGTTCGGACCGCTACACTGAAGCTTTCTTT	CASSSDRYTEAFF
NA	TRBV20-1	TRBJ1-5	many	TGCAGTGCTAGTACAGGGAGACAGCCCCAGCATTTT	CSASTGRQPQHF
NA	TRBV28	TRBJ2-1	many	TGTGCCAGCAGTGTACCTAATCTAGAGCAGTTCTTC	CASSVPNLEQFF
NA	TRBV7-9	TRBJ2-1	medium-sized	TGTGCCAGCAGCTTGGGTCTCTTCGGGGAGCTTTCCAATGAGCAGTTCTTC	CASSLGLFGELSNEQFF
NA	TRBV5-1	TRBJ1-4	few	TGCGCCAGCAGCTCCCCTTCCGGGGGTTTGGATGAAAAACTGTTTTTT	CASSSPSGGLDEKLFF
TRBD2	TRBV29-1	TRBJ2-5	many	TGCAGCGTTCATAGCGGGGGAGAGACCCAGTACTTC	CSVHSGGETQYF
NA	TRBV7-3	TRBJ2-1	many	TGTGCCAGCAGCCTATCCGTTGGACGGATGTACAATGAGCAGTTCTTC	CASSLSVGRMYNEQFF
NA	TRBV9	TRBJ1-2	few	TGTGCCAGCAGCGTAGGTGACCGTGGATCCCGCTATGGCTACACCTTC	CASSVGDRGSRYGYTF
NA	TRBV4-3	TRBJ1-1	NA	TGCGCCAGCAGCCGAGCTTGGGGGGGGAACACTGAAGCTTTCTTT	CASSRAWGGNTEAFF
NA	TRBV12-3/TRBV12-4	TRBJ1-1	many	TGTGCCAGCAGTTTATGGGACGGTCTGTTAGTGAACACTGAAGCTTTCTTT	CASSLWDGLLVNTEAFF
NA	TRBV29-1	TRBJ2-1	many	TGCAGCGTTGAAGATCTCCCGAGCTCCTACAATGAGCAGTTCTTC	CSVEDLPSSYNEQFF
TRBD1	TRBV7-9	TRBJ1-5	few	TGTGCCAGCAGCTTGACAGGGCTAAATCAGCCCCAGCATTTT	CASSLTGLNQPQHF
TRBD2	TRBV6-5	TRBJ2-1	NA	TGTGCCAGCAGTTTACGGACTAGGATCTACAATGAGCAGTTCTTC	CASSLRTRIYNEQFF
NA	TRBV12-3/TRBV12-4	TRBJ1-6	many	TGTGCCAGCAGTTTCAATAATTCACCCCTCCACTTT	CASSFNNSPLHF
NA	TRBV19	TRBJ2-2	NA	TGTGCCAGTAGTCGGGTGGACCGGGAGCTGTTTTTT	CASSRVDRELFF
NA	TRBV7-6	TRBJ2-7	NA	TGTGCCAGCAGCAAAATATCGGCAGGAAACTACGAGCAGTACTTC	CASSKISAGNYEQYF
TRBD1	TRBV10-3	TRBJ2-5	few	TGTGCCATCAGTGAGTCGATGGGACAGAATTGGGCCCAGTACTTC	CAISESMGQNWAQYF
NA	TRBV5-1	TRBJ2-2	medium-sized	TGCGCCAGCAGCTTGGTTCAGAACACCGGGGAGCTGTTTTTT	CASSLVQNTGELFF
NA	TRBV20-1	TRBJ1-5	many	TGCAGTGCTAGTTGGGGGGCGCTTGCTCAGCCCCAGCATTTT	CSASWGALAQPQHF
NA	TRBV6-5	TRBJ2-2	many	TGTGCCAGCAGTTACTTCTCCGGACTTAACACCGGGGAGCTGTTTTTT	CASSYFSGLNTGELFF
NA	TRBV5-6	TRBJ2-7	many	TGTGCCAGCAGCTTAGAGGGGAGCGAGCAGTACTTC	CASSLEGSEQYF
NA	TRBV6-2/TRBV6-3	TRBJ2-3	many	TGTGCCAGCAGCCACGCGGGCCTCGAGCAGTATTTT	CASSHAGLEQYF
NA	TRBV2	TRBJ2-7	many	TGTGCCAGCAGTGTTCTAAACGAGCAGTACTTC	CASSVLNEQYF
TRBD1	TRBV27	TRBJ1-1	many	TGTGCCACACACAGGGGGCAGGCAGCTTTCTTT	CATHRGQAAFF
NA	TRBV20-1	TRBJ1-2	NA	TGCAGTGCTCCCCACGTCGCGGGGGGTTATGGCTACACCTTC	CSAPHVAGGYGYTF
NA	TRBV4-2	TRBJ2-2	many	TGTGCCAGCAGCCAAGACGGGGGTGAGGAGCTGTTTTTT	CASSQDGGEELFF
TRBD2	TRBV29-1	TRBJ2-1	many	TGCAGCGTTGGTACCGGACTAGCCCCCCCGTTCTTC	CSVGTGLAPPFF
TRBD2	TRBV5-1	TRBJ2-3	NA	TGCGCCAGCAGCTTGGGTCTAGCGGGAGAGGATACGCAGTATTTT	CASSLGLAGEDTQYF
TRBD2	TRBV6-1	TRBJ2-1	many	TGTGCCAGTAGCGAGCGGGAGGGTTACAATGAGCAGTTCTTC	CASSEREGYNEQFF
NA	TRBV14	TRBJ1-1	NA	TGTGCCAGCAGCCAAGCGGGCGGGTGGCGCGGAGCTTTCTTT	CASSQAGGWRGAFF
TRBD1	TRBV7-6	TRBJ1-4	many	TGTGCCAGCACCTCTCTGACAGGGGGGGGAAAACTGTTTTTT	CASTSLTGGGKLFF
TRBD2	TRBV6-1	TRBJ2-5	many	TGTGCCAGCAGCTCAACCGGGACTAGGATTCAAGAGACCCAGTACTTC	CASSSTGTRIQETQYF
NA	TRBV2	TRBJ2-1	many	TGTGCCAGCAGTGAAGCGGTCCTAGGGAGCTCCTACAATGAGCAGTTCTTC	CASSEAVLGSSYNEQFF